The 5 T cell receptor beta chains listed next were all sequenced from one sample in a study of T cell repertoires in cytomegalovirus infection. Antigens of these TCRs are unknown. TCRdb analysed the reads with MiXCR anew, one entry per CDR3 protein. The sample has fewer than 1,000,000 distinct CDR3 sequences, 30% to 40% seen once. Here the sequenced sample was cultured CD8+ T cells from PBMCs, taken from culture after CMV antigen stimulation. Source of these receptors: a human donor in good health (CMV status not recorded). Some clones in this sample may be carry-over from other donors' samples.

This clonotype showed up many times. The rearrangement uses TRBV7-6 and TRBJ2-1; TRBD2 aligns across 10 bases. CDR1 is SGHVS, CDR2 FNYEAQ, per germline. This CDR3 comprises 14 residues. V lost 2 bases to trimming and J lost 6 bases; unmatched junction nucleotides: 1. This CDR3 is CASSLTSGANEQFF. The CDR3 region has the DNA TGTGCCAGCAGCTTAACTAGCGGGGCCAATGAGCAGTTCTTC.

This clonotype was counted a single time. This chain uses TRBV6-9 with TRBJ2-7; D perhaps matches TRBD2 (6 bases). Germline CDR1 and CDR2: MNHGY and SVAAGI. This CDR3 has 16 residues. The V gene lost 4 bases and the J gene lost 6 bases, with 22 bases spanning the gap. This CDR3 is CASSSKYLRGNGEQYV. CDR3 bases: TGTGCCAGCAGTTCCAAATACCTTCGGGGGAACGGCGAGCAGTACGTC.

The chain uses TRBV19 and TRBJ2-3; D ambiguous. The CDR3 contains 15 residues. Per the germline V gene, CDR1 is LNHDA and CDR2 is SQIVND (reference sequence). V lost 3 bases to trimming and J lost 0 bases, with 10 bases between them. CDR3 nucleotide sequence: TGTGCCAGTAGTATCCATGGGTCTAGCACAGATACGCAGTATTTT. This encodes CASSIHGSSTDTQYF.

This clonotype was detected a few times. The chain has TRBV5-4 and TRBJ1-6; unclear D gene. Germline V gives CDR1 SGHNT, CDR2 YYREEE (reference sequence). The CDR3 loop spans 17 amino acids. Trimming shortened V by 2 bases and J by 4 bases, and 16 bases separated the two germline ends. The CDR3 sequence: CASSLGDGRGYNSPLHF. The CDR3 bases are TGTGCCAGCAGCTTAGGAGACGGACGGGGATATAATTCACCCCTCCACTTT. Complete variable domain (other parts from reference TRBV5-4 and TRBJ1-6): ETGVTQSPTHLIKTRGQQVTLRCSSQSGHNTVSWYQQALGQGPQFIFQYYREEENGRGNFPPRFSGLQFPNYSSELNVNALELDDSALYLCASSLGDGRGYNSPLHFGNGTRLTVT.

This clonotype was counted a few times. V gene TRBV7-9 combines with J gene TRBJ2-5; the match to TRBD1 covers 8 bases. V shed 3 bases and J 2 bases; nucleotides not matched to a gene: 8. The CDR3 sequence is 16 residues long. Germline V CDR1 and CDR2: SEHNR, FQNEAQ (reference sequence). The CDR3 bases are TGTGCCAGCAGCTTTACAGGGGGACGTTGGCAAGAGACCCAGTACTTC. The encoded protein is CASSFTGGRWQETQYF.